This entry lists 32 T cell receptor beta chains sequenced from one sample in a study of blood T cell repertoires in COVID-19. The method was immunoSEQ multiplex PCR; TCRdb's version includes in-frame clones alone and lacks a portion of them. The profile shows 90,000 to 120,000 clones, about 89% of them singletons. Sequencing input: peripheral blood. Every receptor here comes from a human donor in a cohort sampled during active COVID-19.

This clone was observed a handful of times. In nucleotides, the CDR3 is TGTGCCAGCAGTGAGGGAGGGCGAGCGGGCTACACCTTC. This sequence encodes CASSEGGRAGYTF. The chain recombines TRBV6-1 with TRBJ1-2; D call uncertain. The V end was cut by 3 bases, the J end by 8 bases, with 13 bases between. The germline CDR1 and CDR2 sequences are MNHNS and SASEGT. The CDR3 has 13 amino acids.

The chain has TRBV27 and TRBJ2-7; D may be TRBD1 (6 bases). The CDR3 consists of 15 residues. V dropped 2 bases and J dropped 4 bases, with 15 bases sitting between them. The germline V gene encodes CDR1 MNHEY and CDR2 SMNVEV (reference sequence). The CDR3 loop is CASSLTTGNLYEQYF. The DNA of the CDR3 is TGTGCCAGCAGTTTAACCACAGGGAACCTATACGAGCAGTACTTC.

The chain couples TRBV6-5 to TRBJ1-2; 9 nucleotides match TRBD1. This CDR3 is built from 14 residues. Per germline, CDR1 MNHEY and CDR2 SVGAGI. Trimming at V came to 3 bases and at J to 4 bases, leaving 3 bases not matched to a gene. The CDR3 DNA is TGTGCCAGCAGTTATGGGACAGGGCGCTATGGCTACACCTTC. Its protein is CASSYGTGRYGYTF.

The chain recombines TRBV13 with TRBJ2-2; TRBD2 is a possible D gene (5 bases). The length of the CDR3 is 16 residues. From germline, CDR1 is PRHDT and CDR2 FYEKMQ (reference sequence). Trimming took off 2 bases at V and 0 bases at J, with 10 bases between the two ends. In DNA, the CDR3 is TGTGCCAGCAGCTTACTCCGGGGAGCGAACACCGGGGAGCTGTTTTTT. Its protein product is CASSLLRGANTGELFF.

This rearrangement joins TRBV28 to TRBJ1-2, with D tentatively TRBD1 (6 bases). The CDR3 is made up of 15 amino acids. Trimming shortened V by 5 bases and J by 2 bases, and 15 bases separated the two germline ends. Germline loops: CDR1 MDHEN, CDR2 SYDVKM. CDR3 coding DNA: TGTGCCAGCAGTCCAATGTTGGGGGCGAACTATGGCTACACCTTC. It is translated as CASSPMLGANYGYTF.

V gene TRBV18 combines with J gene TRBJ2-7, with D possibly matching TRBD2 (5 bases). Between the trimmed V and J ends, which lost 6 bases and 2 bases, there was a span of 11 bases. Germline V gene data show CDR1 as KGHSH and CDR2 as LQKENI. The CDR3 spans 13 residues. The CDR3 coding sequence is TGTGCCAGCTCTGACGGACTCCCCTACGAGCAGTACTTC. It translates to CASSDGLPYEQYF.

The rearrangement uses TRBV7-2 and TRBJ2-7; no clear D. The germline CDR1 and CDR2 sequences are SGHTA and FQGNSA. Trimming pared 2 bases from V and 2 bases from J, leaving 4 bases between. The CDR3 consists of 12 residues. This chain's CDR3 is CASSLLAYEQYF. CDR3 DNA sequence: TGTGCCAGCAGCTTATTAGCCTACGAGCAGTACTTC.

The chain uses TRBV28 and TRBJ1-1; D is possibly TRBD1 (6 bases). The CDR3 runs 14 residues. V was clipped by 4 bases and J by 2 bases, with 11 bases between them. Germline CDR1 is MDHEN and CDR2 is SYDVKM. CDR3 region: CASSSPTGNTEAFF. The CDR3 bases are TGTGCCAGCAGTTCCCCGACAGGAAACACTGAAGCTTTCTTT.

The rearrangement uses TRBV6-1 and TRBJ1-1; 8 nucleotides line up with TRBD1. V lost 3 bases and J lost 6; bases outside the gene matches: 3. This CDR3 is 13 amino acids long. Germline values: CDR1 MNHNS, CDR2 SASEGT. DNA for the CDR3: TGTGCCAGCAGTGACAGGGGGCTCTCTGAAGCTTTCTTT. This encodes CASSDRGLSEAFF.

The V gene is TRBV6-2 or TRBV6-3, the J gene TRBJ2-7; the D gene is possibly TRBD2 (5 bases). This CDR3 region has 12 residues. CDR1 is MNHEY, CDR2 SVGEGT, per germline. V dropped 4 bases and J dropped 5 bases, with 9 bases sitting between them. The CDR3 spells CASSSLTNEQYF. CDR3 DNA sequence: TGTGCCAGCAGTTCCCTGACTAACGAGCAGTACTTC.

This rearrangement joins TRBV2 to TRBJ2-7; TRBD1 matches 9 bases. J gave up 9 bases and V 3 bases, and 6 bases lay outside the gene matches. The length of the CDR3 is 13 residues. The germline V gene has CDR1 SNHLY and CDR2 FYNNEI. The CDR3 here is CASSDRDRVRQYF. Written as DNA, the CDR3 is TGTGCCAGCAGTGACCGGGACAGGGTACGGCAGTACTTC.

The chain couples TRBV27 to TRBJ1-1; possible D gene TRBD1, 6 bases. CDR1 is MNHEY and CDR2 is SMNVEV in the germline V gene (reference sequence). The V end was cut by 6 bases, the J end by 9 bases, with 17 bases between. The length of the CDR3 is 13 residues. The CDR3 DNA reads TGTGCCAGCAGCCGAGCAGGGGCAGCTCAAGCTTTCTTT. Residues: CASSRAGAAQAFF.

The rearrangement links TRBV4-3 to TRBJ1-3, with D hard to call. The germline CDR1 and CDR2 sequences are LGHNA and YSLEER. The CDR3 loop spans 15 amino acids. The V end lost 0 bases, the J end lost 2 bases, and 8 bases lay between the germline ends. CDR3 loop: CASSQDVGAGNTIYF. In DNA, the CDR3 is TGCGCCAGCAGCCAAGATGTTGGAGCTGGAAACACCATATATTTT.

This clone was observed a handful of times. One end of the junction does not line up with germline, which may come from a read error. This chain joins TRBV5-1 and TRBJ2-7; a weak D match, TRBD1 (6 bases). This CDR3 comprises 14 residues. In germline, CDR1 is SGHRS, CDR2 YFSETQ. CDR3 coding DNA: TGCGCCAGTAGCTTAAGACAGGTTAAGGAGGAGCAGTACTTC. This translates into CASSLRQVKEEQYF. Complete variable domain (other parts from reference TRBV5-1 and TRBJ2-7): KAGVTQTPRYLIKTRGQQVTLSCSPISGHRSVSWYQQTPGQGLQFLFEYFSETQRNKGNFPGRFSGRQFSNSRSEMNVSTLELGDSALYLCASSLRQVKEEQYFGPGTRLTVT.

The CDR3 spells CASSSLTGELFF. The CDR3 DNA sequence: TGTGCCAGCAGCTCCCTTACCGGGGAGCTGTTTTTT. The chain uses TRBV7-9 and TRBJ2-2; D not resolved. The V end was cut by 4 bases, the J end by 5 bases, with 5 bases between. The CDR3 is made up of 12 amino acids. The V gene's germline CDR1 is SEHNR and CDR2 FQNEAQ (reference sequence).

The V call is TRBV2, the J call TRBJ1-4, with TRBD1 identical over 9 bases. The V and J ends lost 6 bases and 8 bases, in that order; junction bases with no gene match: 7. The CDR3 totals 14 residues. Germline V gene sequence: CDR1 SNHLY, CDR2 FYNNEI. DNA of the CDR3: TGTGCCAGCAGGGAACAGGGGGCGAAGGAAAAACTGTTTTTT. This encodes CASREQGAKEKLFF.

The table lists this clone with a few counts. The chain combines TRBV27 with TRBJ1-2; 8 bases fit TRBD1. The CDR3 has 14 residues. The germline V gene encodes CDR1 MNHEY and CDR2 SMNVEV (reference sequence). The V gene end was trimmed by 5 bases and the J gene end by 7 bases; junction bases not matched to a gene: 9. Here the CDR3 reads CASSGAGRGPGYTF. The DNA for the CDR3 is TGTGCCAGCAGTGGCGCGGGCAGGGGGCCTGGCTACACCTTC.

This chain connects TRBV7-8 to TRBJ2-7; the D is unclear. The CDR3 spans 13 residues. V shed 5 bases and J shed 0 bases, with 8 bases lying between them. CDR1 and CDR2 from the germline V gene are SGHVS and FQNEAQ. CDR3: CASSLSNSYEQYF. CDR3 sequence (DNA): TGTGCCAGCAGCCTTAGTAACTCCTACGAGCAGTACTTC.

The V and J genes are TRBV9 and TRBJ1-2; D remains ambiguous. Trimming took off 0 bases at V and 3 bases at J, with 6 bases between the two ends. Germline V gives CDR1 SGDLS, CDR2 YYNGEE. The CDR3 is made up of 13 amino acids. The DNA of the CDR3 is TGTGCCAGCAGCGTAGCCAGTGACTATGGCTACACCTTC. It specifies CASSVASDYGYTF.

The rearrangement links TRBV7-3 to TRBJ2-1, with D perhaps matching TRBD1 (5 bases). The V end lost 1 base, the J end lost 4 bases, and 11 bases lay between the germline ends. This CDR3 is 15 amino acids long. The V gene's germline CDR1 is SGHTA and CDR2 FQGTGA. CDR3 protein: CASSLNQGPYNEQFF. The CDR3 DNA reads TGTGCCAGCAGCTTAAACCAGGGTCCATACAATGAGCAGTTCTTC.

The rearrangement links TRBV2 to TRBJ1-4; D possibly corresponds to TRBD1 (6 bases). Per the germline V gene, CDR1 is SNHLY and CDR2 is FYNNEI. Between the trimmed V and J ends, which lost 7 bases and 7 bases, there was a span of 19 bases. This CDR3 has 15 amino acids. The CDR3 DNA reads TGTGCCAGCACGGCGAGGGGGACCAACCTTGAAAAACTGTTTTTT. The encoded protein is CASTARGTNLEKLFF.

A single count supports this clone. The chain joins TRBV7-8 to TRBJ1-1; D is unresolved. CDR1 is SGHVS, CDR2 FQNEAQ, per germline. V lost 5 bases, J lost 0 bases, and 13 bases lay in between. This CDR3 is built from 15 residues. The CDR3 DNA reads TGTGCCAGCAGCCCCCTAGAAGTGCTGAACACTGAAGCTTTCTTT. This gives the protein CASSPLEVLNTEAFF. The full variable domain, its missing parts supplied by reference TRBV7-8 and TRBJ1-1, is GAGVSQSPRYKVAKRGQDVALRCDPISGHVSLFWYQQALGQGPEFLTYFQNEAQLDKSGLPSDRFFAERPEGSVSTLKIQRTQQEDSAVYLCASSPLEVLNTEAFFGQGTRLTVV.

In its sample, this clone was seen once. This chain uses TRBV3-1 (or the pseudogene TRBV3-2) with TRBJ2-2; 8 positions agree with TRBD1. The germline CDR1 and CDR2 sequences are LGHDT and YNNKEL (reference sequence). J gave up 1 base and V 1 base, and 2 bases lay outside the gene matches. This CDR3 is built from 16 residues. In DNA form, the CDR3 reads TGTGCCAGCAGCCAAGGGACAGGGCGGAACACCGGGGAGCTGTTTTTT. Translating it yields CASSQGTGRNTGELFF.

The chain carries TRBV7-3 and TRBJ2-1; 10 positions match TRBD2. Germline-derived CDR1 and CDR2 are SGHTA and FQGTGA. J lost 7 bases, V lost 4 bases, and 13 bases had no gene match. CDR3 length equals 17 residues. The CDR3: CASSSKPERGGRNEQFF. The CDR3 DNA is TGTGCCAGCAGCTCGAAGCCTGAGCGGGGGGGCCGGAATGAGCAGTTCTTC.

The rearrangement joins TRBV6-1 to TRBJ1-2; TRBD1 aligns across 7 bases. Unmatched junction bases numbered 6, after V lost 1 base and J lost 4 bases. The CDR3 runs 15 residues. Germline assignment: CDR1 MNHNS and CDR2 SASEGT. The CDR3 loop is CASSEGQGGFYGYTF. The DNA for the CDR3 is TGTGCCAGCAGTGAAGGGCAGGGGGGATTCTATGGCTACACCTTC.

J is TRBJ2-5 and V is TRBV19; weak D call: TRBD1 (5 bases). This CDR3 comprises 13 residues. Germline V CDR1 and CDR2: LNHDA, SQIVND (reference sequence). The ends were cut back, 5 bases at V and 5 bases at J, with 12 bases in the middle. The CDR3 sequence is CASSDSGRETQYF. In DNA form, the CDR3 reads TGTGCCAGTAGTGACAGTGGGCGGGAGACCCAGTACTTC.

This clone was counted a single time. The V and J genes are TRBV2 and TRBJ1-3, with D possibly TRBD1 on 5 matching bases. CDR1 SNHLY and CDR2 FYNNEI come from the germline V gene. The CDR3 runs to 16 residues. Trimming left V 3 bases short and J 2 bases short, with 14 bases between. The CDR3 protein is CASSEGQPRAGNTIYF. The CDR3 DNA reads TGTGCCAGCAGTGAGGGGCAGCCCCGAGCTGGAAACACCATATATTTT.

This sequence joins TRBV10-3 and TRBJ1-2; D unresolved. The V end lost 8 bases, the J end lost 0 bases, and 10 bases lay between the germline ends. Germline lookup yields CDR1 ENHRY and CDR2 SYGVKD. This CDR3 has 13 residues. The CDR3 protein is CAISYSSNYGYTF. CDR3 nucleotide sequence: TGTGCCATCTCCTACAGCTCTAACTATGGCTACACCTTC.

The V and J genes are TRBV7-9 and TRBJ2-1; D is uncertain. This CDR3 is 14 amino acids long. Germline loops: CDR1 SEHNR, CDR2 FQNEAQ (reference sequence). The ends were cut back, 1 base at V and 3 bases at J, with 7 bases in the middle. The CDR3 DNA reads TGTGCCAGCAGCTTAGATACTCTCTACAATGAGCAGTTCTTC. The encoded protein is CASSLDTLYNEQFF.

This chain's CDR3 is CASKRQGAQYEQYF. The CDR3 DNA reads TGTGCCAGCAAACGACAGGGGGCGCAATACGAGCAGTACTTC. The chain employs TRBV27 and TRBJ2-7; 10 bases line up with TRBD1. V trimming: 7 bases; J trimming: 4 bases; junction bases outside the gene matches: 7. The V gene's germline CDR1 is MNHEY and CDR2 SMNVEV (reference sequence). The CDR3 totals 14 residues.

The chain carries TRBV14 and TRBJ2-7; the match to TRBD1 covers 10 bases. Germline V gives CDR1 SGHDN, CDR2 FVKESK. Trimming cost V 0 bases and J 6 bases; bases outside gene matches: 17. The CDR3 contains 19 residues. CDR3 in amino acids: CASSQDIGQGGGGLFEQYF. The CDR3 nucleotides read TGTGCCAGCAGCCAAGATATCGGACAGGGGGGCGGGGGCCTCTTCGAGCAGTACTTC.

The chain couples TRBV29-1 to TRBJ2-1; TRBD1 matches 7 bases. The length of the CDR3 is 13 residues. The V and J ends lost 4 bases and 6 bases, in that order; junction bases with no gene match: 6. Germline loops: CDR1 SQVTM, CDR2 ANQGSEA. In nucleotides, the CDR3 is TGCAGCGTTGTCCCCTGGACAGGCAATGAGCAGTTCTTC. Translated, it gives CSVVPWTGNEQFF.